These 27 T cell receptor beta chains share one sample of origin, sequenced in a study of CD8 T cells in Susac syndrome. The authors reverse transcribed 0.5 to 1 ug RNA with random hexamers. TCRdb redid the calling of the immunoSEQ multiplex PCR reads with MiXCR, one entry per CDR3 protein. The profile shows some 190,000 distinct CDR3 sequences, under 97% of them singletons. Material: CD4+ T cells from PBMCs. Source of these receptors: a human donor with multiple sclerosis.

V and J are TRBV19 and TRBJ2-5; 7 nucleotides agree with TRBD1. The germline CDR1 and CDR2 sequences are LNHDA and SQIVND (reference sequence). V dropped 7 bases and J dropped 2; count of bases not matched to a gene: 7. The CDR3 has 14 amino acids. Here the CDR3 reads CASNMGQLQETQYF. In DNA form, the CDR3 reads TGTGCCAGTAATATGGGACAGCTTCAAGAGACCCAGTACTTC.

The chain is built from TRBV5-1 and TRBJ1-5; D not resolved. This CDR3 contains 12 residues. Germline V gene sequence: CDR1 SGHRS, CDR2 YFSETQ. The V gene lost 2 bases and the J gene lost 9 bases, with 9 bases spanning the gap. The DNA of the CDR3 is TGCGCCAGCAGCTTCCTGGGCGGGCCCCAGCATTTT. Translation: CASSFLGGPQHF. The full variable domain, completed using reference TRBV5-1 and TRBJ1-5, is KAGVTQTPRYLIKTRGQQVTLSCSPISGHRSVSWYQQTPGQGLQFLFEYFSETQRNKGNFPGRFSGRQFSNSRSEMNVSTLELGDSALYLCASSFLGGPQHFGDGTRLSIL.

This sequence joins TRBV12-3 or TRBV12-4 and TRBJ2-7; D is ambiguous. The CDR3 has 13 amino acids. V lost 4 bases and J 4 bases, leaving 11 bases between the germline ends. The CDR3, as DNA: TGTGCCAGCAGTTCCGTGCGTGGGTACGAGCAGTACTTC. Amino acid sequence: CASSSVRGYEQYF.

This sequence joins TRBV5-4 and TRBJ2-7; D call uncertain. The length of the CDR3 is 12 residues. The germline CDR1 and CDR2 sequences are SGHNT and YYREEE (reference sequence). The V end lost 4 bases, the J end lost 4 bases, and 9 bases lay between the germline ends. CDR3 sequence: CASSDGRYEQYF. The DNA for the CDR3 is TGTGCCAGCAGCGATGGCCGGTACGAGCAGTACTTC. The whole variable domain, filled in from reference TRBV5-4 and TRBJ2-7, reads ETGVTQSPTHLIKTRGQQVTLRCSSQSGHNTVSWYQQALGQGPQFIFQYYREEENGRGNFPPRFSGLQFPNYSSELNVNALELDDSALYLCASSDGRYEQYFGPGTRLTVT.

The chain recombines TRBV6-1 with TRBJ2-7; D is unresolved. Germline assignment: CDR1 MNHNS and CDR2 SASEGT. The CDR3 sequence is 13 residues long. Trimming pared 10 bases from V and 3 bases from J, leaving 16 bases between. CDR3 DNA: TGTGCCACCTCATGGGAACTTAACTACGAGCAGTACTTC. Amino acids: CATSWELNYEQYF.

This chain joins TRBV24-1 and TRBJ1-1; perhaps TRBD1 as D (5 bases). The V gene's germline CDR1 is KGHDR and CDR2 SFDVKD. This CDR3 has 13 amino acids. V dropped 7 bases and J dropped 5 bases, with 13 bases sitting between them. As DNA, the CDR3 is TGTGCCACCAGGGAAAGGGGTGGGACTGAAGCTTTCTTT. This translates into CATRERGGTEAFF.

This rearrangement joins TRBV28 to TRBJ2-3, with D perhaps matching TRBD1 (5 bases). This CDR3 is built from 16 residues. Germline assignment: CDR1 MDHEN and CDR2 SYDVKM. V shed 6 bases and J shed 2 bases, with 18 bases lying between them. CDR3 DNA: TGTGCCAGCAGCACCCTTAGTAGGGGATCCACAGATACGCAGTATTTT. Protein sequence: CASSTLSRGSTDTQYF. The whole variable domain, remainder taken from reference TRBV28 and TRBJ2-3, is DVKVTQSSRYLVKRTGEKVFLECVQDMDHENMFWYRQDPGLGLRLIYFSYDVKMKEKGDIPEGYSVSREKKERFSLILESASTNQTSMYLCASSTLSRGSTDTQYFGPGTRLTVL.

The chain uses TRBV20-1 and TRBJ1-2, with D possibly being TRBD1 (5 bases). V was clipped by 0 bases and J by 3 bases, with 11 bases between them. From germline, CDR1 is DFQATT and CDR2 SNEGSKA (reference sequence). CDR3 length equals 14 residues. DNA of the CDR3: TGCAGTGCTAGAGATATGGGGACGGACTATGGCTACACCTTC. Amino acids: CSARDMGTDYGYTF.

The chain recombines TRBV24-1 with TRBJ2-3, with 7 bases aligning to TRBD2. Trimming at V came to 4 bases and at J to 2 bases, leaving 8 bases not matched to a gene. Germline CDR1 is KGHDR and CDR2 is SFDVKD. The CDR3 consists of 16 residues. CDR3 protein: CATSDPGGSNTDTQYF. The CDR3 DNA is TGTGCCACCAGTGACCCGGGGGGATCTAACACAGATACGCAGTATTTT.

The chain recombines TRBV20-1 with TRBJ1-1, with 8 positions matching TRBD1. V lost 6 bases, J lost 4 bases, and 10 bases stayed unmatched. Germline CDR1 DFQATT, CDR2 SNEGSKA (reference sequence). This CDR3 has 14 residues. Written as DNA, the CDR3 is TGCAGTGCAAAGCATGACAGGGGATTCACTGAAGCTTTCTTT. Amino acid sequence: CSAKHDRGFTEAFF.

This chain uses TRBV6-2 or TRBV6-3 with TRBJ1-4, with 8 bases that match TRBD1. Germline V lookup: CDR1 MNHEY, CDR2 SVGEGT. The junction had 8 bases not matched to a gene; V was cut back by 6 bases and J by 8 bases. The CDR3 spans 14 residues. The CDR3 here is CASSPGQGEEKLFF. The CDR3 DNA is TGTGCCAGCAGCCCCGGACAGGGAGAGGAAAAACTGTTTTTT.

The chain combines TRBV14 with TRBJ2-3; D call uncertain. In germline, CDR1 is SGHDN, CDR2 FVKESK. This CDR3 region has 13 residues. V lost 4 bases to trimming and J lost 5 bases, with 10 bases between them. Here the CDR3 DNA reads TGTGCCAGCAGCCGGCAGGTGAGAGATACGCAGTATTTT. Protein product: CASSRQVRDTQYF.

The chain has TRBV30 and TRBJ2-7, with a weak D call TRBD2 (5 bases). This CDR3 spans 13 amino acids. V lost 7 bases and J 2 bases, leaving 15 bases between the germline ends. Germline-derived CDR1 and CDR2 are GTSNPN and SVGIG (reference sequence). The CDR3 DNA sequence: TGTGCCTACGATCGGACGGGGACCTACGAGCAGTACTTC. Its protein product is CAYDRTGTYEQYF.

The J gene is TRBJ1-5, the V gene TRBV2; 8 bases align to TRBD1. The CDR3 has 16 amino acids. Germline V lookup: CDR1 SNHLY, CDR2 FYNNEI. Trimming cost V 7 bases and J 0 bases; bases outside gene matches: 8. As DNA, the CDR3 is TGTGCCAGCAACTCCGGACAGGGAAATAGCAATCAGCCCCAGCATTTT. Its translation is CASNSGQGNSNQPQHF.

V gene TRBV20-1 combines with J gene TRBJ2-5; D is undetermined. Trimming cost V 5 bases and J 0 bases, with 10 bases left between them. The germline V gene has CDR1 DFQATT and CDR2 SNEGSKA (reference sequence). The CDR3 runs 13 residues. As DNA, the CDR3 is TGCAGTGCTTCGGACGCAAACCAAGAGACCCAGTACTTC. This sequence encodes CSASDANQETQYF.

The rearrangement uses TRBV6-2 or TRBV6-3 and TRBJ1-5, with D possibly being TRBD1 (6 bases). The CDR3 is made up of 18 amino acids. V lost 2 bases, J lost 7 bases, and 24 bases lay in between. CDR1 is MNHEY and CDR2 is SVGEGT in the germline V gene. CDR3 region: CASSYEVNFPNREQPQHF. CDR3 coding DNA: TGTGCCAGCAGTTACGAGGTTAACTTCCCAAACAGGGAACAGCCCCAGCATTTT.

CDR3 residues: CASSYGRSSGNTIYF. In DNA, the CDR3 is TGTGCCAGCAGTTACGGCCGATCCTCTGGAAACACCATATATTTT. The chain combines TRBV6-2 or TRBV6-3 with TRBJ1-3; no reliable D call. Per germline, CDR1 MNHEY and CDR2 SVGEGT. This CDR3 region has 15 residues. Trimming cost V 2 bases and J 0 bases, with 8 bases left between them.

The chain links TRBV3-1 to TRBJ1-5; D ambiguous. There are 13 residues in the CDR3. Germline CDR1 and CDR2: LGHDT and YNNKEL (reference sequence). V gave up 0 bases and J gave up 7 bases, with 7 bases separating them. The CDR3 sequence is CASSQDLGQPQHF. CDR3 nucleotides: TGTGCCAGCAGCCAAGATTTAGGGCAGCCCCAGCATTTT.

The chain employs TRBV20-1 and TRBJ1-5, with D uncertain. Per the germline V gene, CDR1 is DFQATT and CDR2 is SNEGSKA (reference sequence). The length of the CDR3 is 16 residues. V lost 0 bases to trimming and J lost 0 bases, with 12 bases between them. The CDR3 bases are TGCAGTGCTAGAGATGGGAGCAGAAATAGCAATCAGCCCCAGCATTTT. This sequence encodes CSARDGSRNSNQPQHF.

The chain carries TRBV2 and TRBJ1-1; D remains ambiguous. The CDR3 has 10 amino acids. Germline assignment: CDR1 SNHLY and CDR2 FYNNEI. Trimming left V 7 bases short and J 7 bases short, with 7 bases between. In nucleotides, the CDR3 is TGTGCCAGCACAACGGTTGAAGCTTTCTTT. Translating gives CASTTVEAFF. Using reference TRBV2 and TRBJ1-1 for the parts outside the CDR3, the full variable domain is EPEVTQTPSHQVTQMGQEVILRCVPISNHLYFYWYRQILGQKVEFLVSFYNNEISEKSEIFDDQFSVERPDGSNFTLKIRSTKLEDSAMYFCASTTVEAFFGQGTRLTVV.

The rearrangement links TRBV28 to TRBJ1-5, with 7 bases matching TRBD1. J was trimmed by 0 bases and V by 2 bases; bases with no gene match: 10. Germline CDR1 and CDR2: MDHEN and SYDVKM. This CDR3 is built from 18 residues. The CDR3: CASSLPGQRLTSNQPQHF. The CDR3 DNA follows: TGTGCCAGCAGTTTACCGGGACAGAGACTAACTAGCAATCAGCCCCAGCATTTT. Combining the CDR3 with reference TRBV28 and TRBJ1-5 gives the whole variable domain DVKVTQSSRYLVKRTGEKVFLECVQDMDHENMFWYRQDPGLGLRLIYFSYDVKMKEKGDIPEGYSVSREKKERFSLILESASTNQTSMYLCASSLPGQRLTSNQPQHFGDGTRLSIL.

The rearrangement joins TRBV18 to TRBJ1-6, with D perhaps TRBD1 (5 bases). Trimming took 4 bases from V and 13 from J, leaving 14 bases between them. This CDR3 is 13 amino acids long. Germline values: CDR1 KGHSH, CDR2 LQKENI. CDR3 in DNA: TGTGCCAGCTCACGCCCGGGACTTGACCCCCTCCACTTT. Encoded protein: CASSRPGLDPLHF. Full variable domain (missing parts from reference TRBV18 and TRBJ1-6): NAGVMQNPRHLVRRRGQEARLRCSPMKGHSHVYWYRQLPEEGLKFMVYLQKENIIDESGMPKERFSAEFPKEGPSILRIQQVVRGDSAAYFCASSRPGLDPLHFGNGTRLTVT.

This chain uses TRBV28 with TRBJ1-2, with D maybe TRBD1 (6 bases). The germline V gene has CDR1 MDHEN and CDR2 SYDVKM. V was trimmed by 2 bases and J by 6 bases, leaving 13 bases between them. This CDR3 contains 14 residues. Here the CDR3 reads CASSLIQGLDGYTF. The CDR3 DNA is TGTGCCAGCAGTTTAATACAGGGACTGGATGGCTACACCTTC.

The chain has TRBV12-3 or TRBV12-4 and TRBJ1-4, with TRBD1 as a possible D gene (5 bases). V lost 3 bases and J 3 bases, leaving 8 bases between the germline ends. The CDR3 consists of 14 residues. The CDR3 DNA reads as TGTGCCAGCAGTTTCTGGGGGGCTAATGAAAAACTGTTTTTT. Translation: CASSFWGANEKLFF.

The V call is TRBV5-1, the J call TRBJ2-5; D possibly corresponds to TRBD2 (5 bases). Germline values: CDR1 SGHRS, CDR2 YFSETQ. Between the trimmed V and J ends, which lost 4 bases and 5 bases, there was a span of 18 bases. The CDR3 covers 15 residues. The CDR3 spells CASSLQSPRGETQYF. DNA for the CDR3: TGCGCCAGCAGCCTACAGTCCCCCCGAGGGGAGACCCAGTACTTC.

The chain links TRBV5-1 to TRBJ2-7; perhaps TRBD2 as D (6 bases). Germline V gene sequence: CDR1 SGHRS, CDR2 YFSETQ. This CDR3 is 15 amino acids long. The V end lost 0 bases, the J end lost 5 bases, and 15 bases lay between the germline ends. The CDR3 reads CASSLDGPRGNEQYF. The CDR3 DNA follows: TGCGCCAGCAGCTTGGATGGACCCCGGGGGAACGAGCAGTACTTC.

This chain links TRBV7-3 with TRBJ2-3; D is undetermined. Per the germline V gene, CDR1 is SGHTA and CDR2 is FQGTGA. This CDR3 region has 14 residues. Trimming cost V 5 bases and J 2 bases, with 11 bases left between them. The CDR3 loop reads CASSLKPYTDTQYF. In DNA form, the CDR3 reads TGTGCCAGCAGCCTAAAGCCGTACACAGATACGCAGTATTTT.